The T cell receptor beta chain under discussion was sequenced for a study of blood T cell repertoires in COVID-19. The wider study: The origin of the acute and convalescent COVID-19 samples was the United States, Italy and Spain.

The data were produced by immunoSEQ multiplex PCR, yet TCRdb's version contains in-frame clones alone and is incomplete. The sample consists of around 300,000 clones, around 88% of them appearing once. CDR3 length equals 15 residues. Trimming shortened V by 7 bases and J by 2 bases, and 17 bases separated the two germline ends. Germline values: CDR1 MNHEY, CDR2 SVGAGI. The chain employs TRBV6-5 and TRBJ1-2; a possible D gene is TRBD1 (6 bases). The clonotype was recovered from a woman in her 30s with COVID-19, enrolled during active disease. The material sequenced was peripheral blood. CDR3 residues: CASTYDTTGNYGYTF. The CDR3 region has the DNA TGTGCCAGCACCTACGACACCACAGGGAACTATGGCTACACCTTC.